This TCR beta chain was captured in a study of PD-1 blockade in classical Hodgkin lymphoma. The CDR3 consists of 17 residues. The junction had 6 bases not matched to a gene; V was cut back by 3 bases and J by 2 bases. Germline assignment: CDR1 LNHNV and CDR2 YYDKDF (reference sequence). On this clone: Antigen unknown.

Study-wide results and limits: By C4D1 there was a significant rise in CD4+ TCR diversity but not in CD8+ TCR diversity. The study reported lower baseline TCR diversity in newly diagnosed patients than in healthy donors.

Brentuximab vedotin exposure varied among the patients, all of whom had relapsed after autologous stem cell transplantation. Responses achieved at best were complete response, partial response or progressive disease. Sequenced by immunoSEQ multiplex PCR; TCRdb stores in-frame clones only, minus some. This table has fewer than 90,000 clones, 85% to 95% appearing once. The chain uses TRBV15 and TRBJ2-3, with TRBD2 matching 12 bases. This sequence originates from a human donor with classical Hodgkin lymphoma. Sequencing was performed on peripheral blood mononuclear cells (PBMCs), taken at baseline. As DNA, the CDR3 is TGTGCCACCAGCAGGTGGCTAGCGGGAGGGCCCACAGATACGCAGTATTTT. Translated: CATSRWLAGGPTDTQYF.